This T cell receptor (beta chain) was identified in a study of control samples from healthy donors and cancer patients. Clones were read by immunoSEQ multiplex PCR, and TCRdb kept only the in-frame ones, dropping some. The table lists 100,000 to 150,000 clones, approximately 92% of them singletons, with around 0.6% in the top ten. The germline gives CDR1 SNHLY, CDR2 FYNNEI. Trimming took off 2 bases at V and 0 bases at J, with 9 bases between the two ends. This CDR3 contains 15 residues. This chain links TRBV2 with TRBJ2-3, with D perhaps TRBD2 (6 bases). The sequence derives from a man aged 80 or over with head and neck cancer. The specimen sequenced was PBMCs. DNA for the CDR3: TGTGCCAGCAGTGAATCGGCGGGGAGCACAGATACGCAGTATTTT. Protein sequence: CASSESAGSTDTQYF.